This is a list of T cell receptor beta chains from one sample in a study of blood T cell repertoires in COVID-19. Measured with immunoSEQ multiplex PCR; TCRdb has only the in-frame clones, and not every one. The profile covers around 100,000 clones, with 75% to 90% appearing a single time and roughly 5% taken by the ten largest. Specimen: peripheral blood. The source of these receptors is a woman aged 55-70 years with COVID-19, enrolled during active disease. Both conserved end residues are part of each CDR3. Fields, in order: J gene, CDR3 length, V gene, clone size, D gene, CDR3 protein, CDR3 DNA. The D gene is left open where the match is weak. Not every row has a clone size; where given, it reads once, few, many or a size class.

J gene: TRBJ2-7; CDR3 length: 15; V gene: TRBV19; clone size: .; D gene: TRBD1; CDR3 protein: CASSQGQGVLYEQYF; CDR3 DNA: TGTGCCAGTAGTCAGGGACAGGGGGTTCTCTACGAGCAGTACTTC
J gene: TRBJ1-5; CDR3 length: 15; V gene: TRBV6-5; clone size: .; D gene: TRBD1; CDR3 protein: CASSRGTGEGQPQHF; CDR3 DNA: TGTGCCAGCAGCCGCGGGACAGGGGAAGGCCAGCCCCAGCATTTT
J gene: TRBJ2-7; CDR3 length: 14; V gene: TRBV9; clone size: .; D gene: TRBD1; CDR3 protein: CASSETGAPYEQYF; CDR3 DNA: TGTGCCAGCAGCGAGACAGGGGCCCCCTACGAGCAGTACTTC
J gene: TRBJ1-1; CDR3 length: 16; V gene: TRBV5-4; clone size: .; D gene: .; CDR3 protein: CASSLAEGGMNTEAFF; CDR3 DNA: TGTGCCAGCAGCTTGGCGGAGGGAGGTATGAACACTGAAGCTTTCTTT
J gene: TRBJ2-3; CDR3 length: 19; V gene: TRBV7-9; clone size: .; D gene: TRBD2; CDR3 protein: CASSLGASGGVKGTDTQYF; CDR3 DNA: TGTGCCAGCAGCTTAGGGGCCAGCGGGGGAGTAAAAGGCACAGATACGCAGTATTTT
J gene: TRBJ1-2; CDR3 length: 17; V gene: TRBV19; clone size: once; D gene: .; CDR3 protein: CASSRGLTVIANYGYTF; CDR3 DNA: TGTGCCAGTAGCCGCGGCTTGACAGTTATAGCTAACTATGGCTACACCTTC
J gene: TRBJ1-2; CDR3 length: 14; V gene: TRBV15; clone size: few; D gene: TRBD1; CDR3 protein: CATSRTGAFLGYTF; CDR3 DNA: TGTGCCACCAGCAGGACAGGGGCGTTCCTTGGCTACACCTTC
J gene: TRBJ1-2; CDR3 length: 14; V gene: TRBV6-5; clone size: .; D gene: .; CDR3 protein: CASSYSTGWYGYTF; CDR3 DNA: TGTGCCAGCAGTTACTCGACCGGGTGGTATGGCTACACCTTC
J gene: TRBJ1-1; CDR3 length: 16; V gene: TRBV19; clone size: .; D gene: .; CDR3 protein: CASSIIGGQRNTEAFF; CDR3 DNA: TGTGCCAGTAGTATAATCGGAGGGCAGAGAAACACTGAAGCTTTCTTT
J gene: TRBJ1-1; CDR3 length: 15; V gene: TRBV7-9; clone size: .; D gene: TRBD1; CDR3 protein: CASSPRTGANTEAFF; CDR3 DNA: TGTGCCAGCAGCCCCCGGACAGGCGCGAACACTGAAGCTTTCTTT
J gene: TRBJ1-2; CDR3 length: 13; V gene: TRBV9; clone size: .; D gene: .; CDR3 protein: CASSVGQKHGYTF; CDR3 DNA: TGTGCCAGCAGCGTAGGACAGAAACATGGCTACACCTTC
J gene: TRBJ2-1; CDR3 length: 13; V gene: TRBV5-1; clone size: .; D gene: .; CDR3 protein: CASSLMSRGEQFF; CDR3 DNA: TGCGCCAGCAGCTTGATGTCCAGGGGTGAGCAGTTCTTC
J gene: TRBJ2-3; CDR3 length: 16; V gene: TRBV9; clone size: .; D gene: .; CDR3 protein: CASSVASLPGTDTQYF; CDR3 DNA: TGTGCCAGCAGCGTAGCTAGCCTCCCGGGCACAGATACGCAGTATTTT
J gene: TRBJ1-6; CDR3 length: 16; V gene: TRBV4-2; clone size: .; D gene: .; CDR3 protein: CASSQDRQGSASPLHF; CDR3 DNA: TGTGCCAGCAGCCAAGATCGGCAGGGATCGGCTTCACCCCTCCACTTT
J gene: TRBJ2-5; CDR3 length: 14; V gene: TRBV29-1; clone size: .; D gene: TRBD2; CDR3 protein: CSSWGSGGAETQYF; CDR3 DNA: TGCAGCTCTTGGGGGAGCGGGGGGGCCGAGACCCAGTACTTC
J gene: TRBJ1-4; CDR3 length: 15; V gene: TRBV4-3; clone size: .; D gene: .; CDR3 protein: CASSQEGATNEKLFF; CDR3 DNA: TGCGCCAGCAGCCAAGAGGGGGCGACTAATGAAAAACTGTTTTTT
J gene: TRBJ2-5; CDR3 length: 16; V gene: TRBV5-1; clone size: .; D gene: TRBD1; CDR3 protein: CASSLRVQGRQETQYF; CDR3 DNA: TGCGCCAGCAGCTTGAGGGTACAGGGGCGACAAGAGACCCAGTACTTC
J gene: TRBJ1-1; CDR3 length: 20; V gene: TRBV3-1/TRBV3-2; clone size: .; D gene: TRBD1; CDR3 protein: CASSQSPGQGWTGLNTEAFF; CDR3 DNA: TGTGCCAGCAGTCAGTCCCCGGGACAGGGTTGGACGGGGTTGAACACTGAAGCTTTCTTT
J gene: TRBJ1-2; CDR3 length: 12; V gene: TRBV27; clone size: .; D gene: .; CDR3 protein: CASSSRAGGYTF; CDR3 DNA: TGTGCCAGCAGTAGCAGGGCTGGGGGCTACACCTTC
J gene: TRBJ1-3; CDR3 length: 16; V gene: TRBV6-5; clone size: .; D gene: .; CDR3 protein: CASSYSGGNTGNTIYF; CDR3 DNA: TGTGCCAGCAGTTACTCGGGAGGGAATACCGGAAACACCATATATTTT
J gene: TRBJ2-1; CDR3 length: 16; V gene: TRBV5-6; clone size: .; D gene: TRBD2; CDR3 protein: CASSLGMGLAIGEQFF; CDR3 DNA: TGTGCCAGCAGCTTAGGCATGGGACTAGCGATTGGTGAGCAGTTCTTC
J gene: TRBJ1-2; CDR3 length: 13; V gene: TRBV29-1; clone size: .; D gene: TRBD1; CDR3 protein: CSVRGQGNYGYTF; CDR3 DNA: TGCAGCGTTCGTGGACAGGGGAACTATGGCTACACCTTC
J gene: TRBJ1-1; CDR3 length: 16; V gene: TRBV14; clone size: .; D gene: .; CDR3 protein: CASSPSRGGGRTEAFF; CDR3 DNA: TGTGCCAGCAGCCCGAGCCGTGGGGGCGGGCGCACTGAAGCTTTCTTT
J gene: TRBJ1-6; CDR3 length: 14; V gene: TRBV19; clone size: .; D gene: TRBD1; CDR3 protein: CASMDRGGYSPLHF; CDR3 DNA: TGTGCCAGTATGGACAGGGGGGGTTATTCACCCCTCCACTTT
J gene: TRBJ2-1; CDR3 length: 15; V gene: TRBV6-5; clone size: .; D gene: TRBD2; CDR3 protein: CASRERGGWYNEQFF; CDR3 DNA: TGTGCCAGCAGAGAGCGGGGGGGTTGGTACAATGAGCAGTTCTTC
J gene: TRBJ2-7; CDR3 length: 17; V gene: TRBV4-1; clone size: .; D gene: TRBD2; CDR3 protein: CASSQVWLSGGAYEQYF; CDR3 DNA: TGCGCCAGCAGCCAAGTGTGGTTGAGCGGGGGGGCGTACGAGCAGTACTTC
J gene: TRBJ2-7; CDR3 length: 14; V gene: TRBV7-9; clone size: .; D gene: .; CDR3 protein: CASSPLARTLEQYF; CDR3 DNA: TGTGCCAGCAGCCCTCTAGCGAGGACCCTCGAGCAGTACTTC
J gene: TRBJ1-1; CDR3 length: 14; V gene: TRBV6-5; clone size: .; D gene: .; CDR3 protein: CASKRTDRNTEAFF; CDR3 DNA: TGTGCCAGCAAGAGGACGGACAGGAACACTGAAGCTTTCTTT
J gene: TRBJ2-3; CDR3 length: 18; V gene: TRBV7-9; clone size: .; D gene: TRBD2; CDR3 protein: CASSQTSGGVTSTDTQYF; CDR3 DNA: TGTGCCAGCAGCCAAACTAGCGGGGGGGTTACTAGCACAGATACGCAGTATTTT
J gene: TRBJ2-1; CDR3 length: 14; V gene: TRBV4-1; clone size: .; D gene: TRBD1; CDR3 protein: CASSRTGEDNEQFF; CDR3 DNA: TGCGCCAGCAGCCGGACAGGGGAGGACAATGAGCAGTTCTTC
J gene: TRBJ1-2; CDR3 length: 14; V gene: TRBV18; clone size: few; D gene: .; CDR3 protein: CASSPPIDIYGYTF; CDR3 DNA: TGTGCCAGCTCACCACCGATCGACATATATGGCTACACCTTC
J gene: TRBJ2-5; CDR3 length: 15; V gene: TRBV4-1; clone size: .; D gene: .; CDR3 protein: CASSQVRSREETQYF; CDR3 DNA: TGCGCCAGCAGCCAAGTTAGGAGCCGGGAAGAGACCCAGTACTTC
J gene: TRBJ2-3; CDR3 length: 15; V gene: TRBV10-3; clone size: .; D gene: TRBD1; CDR3 protein: CAISDAQGATDTQYF; CDR3 DNA: TGTGCCATCAGTGATGCTCAGGGGGCAACAGATACGCAGTATTTT
J gene: TRBJ2-7; CDR3 length: 12; V gene: TRBV27; clone size: .; D gene: .; CDR3 protein: CASSLPGVEQYF; CDR3 DNA: TGTGCCAGCAGTTTACCGGGGGTGGAGCAGTACTTC
J gene: TRBJ2-3; CDR3 length: 11; V gene: TRBV7-9; clone size: .; D gene: .; CDR3 protein: CASTYLDTQYF; CDR3 DNA: TGTGCCAGCACCTATCTGGATACGCAGTATTTT
J gene: TRBJ1-1; CDR3 length: 13; V gene: TRBV19; clone size: .; D gene: .; CDR3 protein: CASSSLGGSEAFF; CDR3 DNA: TGTGCCAGTAGTAGTCTGGGGGGGTCGGAAGCTTTCTTT
J gene: TRBJ2-3; CDR3 length: 17; V gene: TRBV24-1; clone size: .; D gene: TRBD2; CDR3 protein: CATSDPILAGDTDTQYF; CDR3 DNA: TGTGCCACCAGTGATCCGATACTAGCGGGGGATACAGATACGCAGTATTTT
J gene: TRBJ2-7; CDR3 length: 15; V gene: TRBV5-1; clone size: .; D gene: TRBD2; CDR3 protein: CASSSGLAVYYEQYF; CDR3 DNA: TGCGCCAGCAGCTCGGGACTAGCGGTCTACTACGAGCAGTACTTC
J gene: TRBJ1-2; CDR3 length: 13; V gene: TRBV2; clone size: .; D gene: .; CDR3 protein: CASTFIQYYGYTF; CDR3 DNA: TGTGCCAGCACCTTCATACAATACTATGGCTACACCTTC
J gene: TRBJ2-1; CDR3 length: 14; V gene: TRBV7-3; clone size: .; D gene: TRBD2; CDR3 protein: CASSSRGTYNEQFF; CDR3 DNA: TGTGCCAGCAGCTCGCGGGGGACCTACAATGAGCAGTTCTTC
J gene: TRBJ1-2; CDR3 length: 15; V gene: TRBV28; clone size: .; D gene: TRBD1; CDR3 protein: CASRYKTGASYGYTF; CDR3 DNA: TGTGCCAGCAGATATAAGACAGGGGCGAGCTATGGCTACACCTTC
J gene: TRBJ2-2; CDR3 length: 16; V gene: TRBV4-3; clone size: .; D gene: TRBD1; CDR3 protein: CASKQGADENTGELFF; CDR3 DNA: TGCGCCAGCAAACAGGGGGCTGATGAGAACACCGGGGAGCTGTTTTTT
J gene: TRBJ2-3; CDR3 length: 12; V gene: TRBV12-3/TRBV12-4; clone size: .; D gene: .; CDR3 protein: CASSPRFDTQYF; CDR3 DNA: TGTGCCAGCAGTCCGAGGTTTGATACGCAGTATTTT
J gene: TRBJ1-1; CDR3 length: 15; V gene: TRBV7-3; clone size: .; D gene: .; CDR3 protein: CASSFQGGANTEAFF; CDR3 DNA: TGTGCCAGCAGCTTCCAAGGGGGTGCTAACACTGAAGCTTTCTTT
J gene: TRBJ1-2; CDR3 length: 10; V gene: TRBV10-1; clone size: .; D gene: .; CDR3 protein: CATSPYGYTF; CDR3 DNA: TGCGCCACCTCCCCCTATGGCTACACCTTC
J gene: TRBJ1-2; CDR3 length: 14; V gene: TRBV9; clone size: many; D gene: .; CDR3 protein: CASSPGGPNYGYTF; CDR3 DNA: TGTGCCAGCAGCCCAGGAGGACCTAACTATGGCTACACCTTC
J gene: TRBJ2-3; CDR3 length: 15; V gene: TRBV5-4; clone size: few; D gene: TRBD1; CDR3 protein: CASSLDRGHTDTQYF; CDR3 DNA: TGTGCCAGCAGCTTGGACAGGGGGCACACAGATACGCAGTATTTT
J gene: TRBJ1-4; CDR3 length: 20; V gene: TRBV27; clone size: few; D gene: TRBD1; CDR3 protein: CASRPRTGTGRMASNEKLFF; CDR3 DNA: TGTGCCAGCAGACCTCGCACCGGGACAGGTCGGATGGCCTCTAATGAAAAACTGTTTTTT
J gene: TRBJ1-1; CDR3 length: 15; V gene: TRBV4-1; clone size: .; D gene: .; CDR3 protein: CASSQVQGMNTEAFF; CDR3 DNA: TGCGCCAGCAGCCAAGTACAGGGCATGAACACTGAAGCTTTCTTT
J gene: TRBJ1-2; CDR3 length: 15; V gene: TRBV7-2; clone size: .; D gene: TRBD1; CDR3 protein: CASSLEGTANYGYTF; CDR3 DNA: TGTGCCAGCAGCTTAGAAGGGACAGCTAACTATGGCTACACCTTC
J gene: TRBJ2-1; CDR3 length: 15; V gene: TRBV5-1; clone size: .; D gene: TRBD1; CDR3 protein: CASSLAGTAYNEQFF; CDR3 DNA: TGCGCCAGCAGCTTGGCGGGGACAGCCTACAATGAGCAGTTCTTC
J gene: TRBJ1-5; CDR3 length: 13; V gene: TRBV7-9; clone size: .; D gene: .; CDR3 protein: CASSRDIAQPQHF; CDR3 DNA: TGTGCCAGCAGCCGCGATATCGCTCAGCCCCAGCATTTT
J gene: TRBJ2-5; CDR3 length: 17; V gene: TRBV28; clone size: .; D gene: .; CDR3 protein: CASSFLGQISYQETQYF; CDR3 DNA: TGTGCCAGCAGTTTCCTCGGACAAATTTCGTACCAAGAGACCCAGTACTTC